These 10 T cell receptor beta chains were all obtained from the same sample, sequenced in a study of post-analysis software for immune sequencing data. These receptors have no known antigen. Regarding the study as a whole: TRBV segments more frequent in patients than in controls numbered several and included TRBV5-6, TRBV5-1 and TRBV20-1.

The TCR beta cDNA libraries contained unique molecular identifiers. TCRdb analysed the PCR reads with MiXCR anew, one entry per CDR3 protein. The top ten hold around 0.56% of the sample, which has roughly 700,000 distinct CDR3 sequences, 25% to 30% seen once. The specimen sequenced was blood. The receptors were gathered from a girl aged 10 to 17 with multiple sclerosis.

V gene TRBV20-1 combines with J gene TRBJ2-7, with 7 bases that match TRBD1. With 1 base clipped from V and 4 bases from J, the junction kept 16 bases outside the gene matches. Germline V lookup: CDR1 DFQATT, CDR2 SNEGSKA (reference sequence). The CDR3 contains 17 residues. For the CDR3, the DNA is TGCAGTGCTAGAGGCCTCCCCGCCGGGACAGAAAGGTACGAGCAGTACTTC. Translation: CSARGLPAGTERYEQYF.

This clonotype occurred a few times. The chain combines TRBV9 with TRBJ2-3; 8 bases fit TRBD1. CDR1 is SGDLS and CDR2 is YYNGEE in the germline V gene. The CDR3 has 16 amino acids. Trimming at V came to 0 bases and at J to 6 bases, leaving 9 bases not matched to a gene. The CDR3 protein is CASSVGGTGRKDTQYF. The CDR3 DNA follows: TGTGCCAGCAGCGTAGGCGGGACAGGTCGCAAGGATACGCAGTATTTT.

The chain employs TRBV3-1 and TRBJ1-2; TRBD1 is a possible D gene (5 bases). Germline CDR1 is LGHDT and CDR2 is YNNKEL (reference sequence). With 4 bases removed from V and 6 bases from J, the gap between germline ends came to 9 bases. CDR3 length: 12 amino acids. Here the CDR3 reads CASSPRTNGYTF. For the CDR3, the DNA is TGTGCCAGCAGCCCTAGGACAAATGGCTACACCTTC.

This chain connects TRBV6-5 to TRBJ2-2; D not resolved. The CDR3 spans 14 residues. Looked up from germline, CDR1 is MNHEY and CDR2 is SVGAGI. V lost 6 bases and J lost 1, with 9 bases in between. CDR3 in amino acids: CASSTDGNTGELFF. CDR3 in DNA: TGTGCCAGCAGCACGGACGGGAACACCGGGGAGCTGTTTTTT.

This clonotype was detected only a few times. CDR3 sequence (DNA): TGCAGTGCTGAACGACTAGCGGGAGGTTCCTACAATGAGCAGTTCTTC. Its translation is CSAERLAGGSYNEQFF. The rearrangement joins TRBV20-1 to TRBJ2-1; 13 bases fit TRBD2. Germline CDR1 and CDR2: DFQATT and SNEGSKA (reference sequence). The CDR3 consists of 16 residues. Trimming cost V 5 bases and J 1 base; bases outside gene matches: 5.

This clonotype occurred a few times. This chain connects TRBV12-3 or TRBV12-4 to TRBJ1-2; D is undetermined. This CDR3 region has 15 residues. The germline V and J ends were trimmed by 9 bases and 4 bases, with 21 bases remaining between them. The CDR3: CASADGPQMGYGYTF. CDR3 bases: TGTGCCAGTGCTGACGGGCCTCAAATGGGCTATGGCTACACCTTC.

The table lists this clonotype with a few counts. The J gene is TRBJ2-3, the V gene TRBV2; 11 nucleotides agree with TRBD2. The V gene's germline CDR1 is SNHLY and CDR2 FYNNEI. Trimming cost V 3 bases and J 2 bases; bases outside gene matches: 7. The CDR3 is made up of 17 amino acids. Here the CDR3 reads CASSELAGGGLTDTQYF. For the CDR3, the DNA is TGTGCCAGCAGTGAGCTAGCGGGGGGAGGACTCACAGATACGCAGTATTTT.

As concerns this clonotype: Compared with germline, one end of the junction differs, possibly owing to a read error. J is TRBJ2-5 and V is TRBV20-1, with 7 bases aligning to TRBD1. Germline V lookup: CDR1 DFQATT, CDR2 SNEGSKA (reference sequence). This CDR3 is 12 amino acids long. CDR3 residues: CGAEDRTETQYF. Written as DNA, the CDR3 is TGCGGTGCTGAGGACAGGACAGAGACCCAGTACTTC.

This chain uses TRBV20-1 with TRBJ2-1, with 7 bases identical to TRBD2. The CDR3 length is 15 residues. The ends lost 5 bases at V and 6 bases at J; junction bases unmatched: 13. CDR1 and CDR2 from the germline V gene are DFQATT and SNEGSKA (reference sequence). CDR3 loop: CSAQTASGGGNEQFF. CDR3 in DNA: TGCAGTGCTCAAACGGCTAGCGGTGGAGGCAATGAGCAGTTCTTC.

The chain couples TRBV12-3 or TRBV12-4 to TRBJ2-3; weak D call: TRBD1 (6 bases). The V end lost 6 bases, the J end lost 5 bases, and 18 bases lay between the germline ends. The CDR3 is 15 amino acids. Written as DNA, the CDR3 is TGTGCCAGCAGCCCCGAGGGGGTTGGTGGAGATACGCAGTATTTT. Its protein product is CASSPEGVGGDTQYF.